These 18 T cell receptor beta chains were all obtained from the same sample, sequenced in a study of blood T cell repertoires in COVID-19. The table came from immunoSEQ multiplex PCR; TCRdb's copy has only in-frame clones and leaves some out. Here the sample spans 30,000 or so clones, approximately 88% being singletons. What was sequenced was peripheral blood. Every receptor here comes from a man aged 80 or over with active COVID-19.

The gene calls are TRBV3-1 (or the pseudogene TRBV3-2) and TRBJ1-6; D may be TRBD1 (5 bases). Germline V gene lookup returns CDR1 LGHDT and CDR2 YNNKEL (reference sequence). This CDR3 contains 13 residues. V gave up 3 bases and J gave up 10 bases, with 10 bases separating them. CDR3 loop: CASSQAGYSPLHF. Here the CDR3 DNA reads TGTGCCAGCAGCCAGGCAGGGTACTCACCCCTCCACTTT.

The V and J genes are TRBV12-5 and TRBJ2-7, with 11 nucleotides matching TRBD2. The germline CDR1 and CDR2 sequences are LGHNT and FRNRAP. With 3 bases clipped from V and 7 bases from J, the junction kept 5 bases outside the gene matches. This CDR3 spans 14 amino acids. CDR3 sequence reads: CASGLLAGAEEQYF. The CDR3 DNA reads as TGTGCTAGTGGTTTACTAGCGGGGGCGGAGGAGCAGTACTTC.

The chain is built from TRBV10-3 and TRBJ2-3; 7 nucleotides line up with TRBD1. Germline lookup yields CDR1 ENHRY and CDR2 SYGVKD. The trim removed 5 bases at V and 2 bases at J, leaving 4 bases unmatched. There are 14 residues in the CDR3. CDR3 sequence: CAISTTGFTDTQYF. CDR3 in DNA: TGTGCCATCAGTACGACAGGGTTCACAGATACGCAGTATTTT.

The chain joins TRBV9 to TRBJ1-2, with 11 bases fitting TRBD1. The CDR3 loop spans 14 amino acids. Germline V gene sequence: CDR1 SGDLS, CDR2 YYNGEE. Trimming at V came to 3 bases and at J to 7 bases, leaving 5 bases not matched to a gene. The CDR3 sequence: CASSAGQGAAGYTF. The DNA of the CDR3 is TGTGCCAGCAGCGCAGGACAGGGGGCTGCTGGCTACACCTTC. Based on the CDR3 plus reference TRBV9 and TRBJ1-2, the full variable domain is DSGVTQTPKHLITATGQRVTLRCSPRSGDLSVYWYQQSLDQGLQFLIQYYNGEERAKGNILERFSAQQFPDLHSELNLSSLELGDSALYFCASSAGQGAAGYTFGSGTRLTVV.

The V gene is TRBV18, the J gene TRBJ2-5; TRBD1 matches at 7 bases. The CDR3 runs 13 residues. The ends lost 2 bases at V and 4 bases at J; junction bases unmatched: 1. Germline V CDR1 and CDR2: KGHSH, LQKENI. CDR3 nucleotide sequence: TGTGCCAGCTCACCATCAGGGGGAGAGACCCAGTACTTC. Its protein product is CASSPSGGETQYF. The full variable domain, completed using reference TRBV18 and TRBJ2-5, is NAGVMQNPRHLVRRRGQEARLRCSPMKGHSHVYWYRQLPEEGLKFMVYLQKENIIDESGMPKERFSAEFPKEGPSILRIQQVVRGDSAAYFCASSPSGGETQYFGPGTRLLVL.

J is TRBJ1-1 and V is TRBV3-1 (or the pseudogene TRBV3-2); 9 bases fit TRBD1. This CDR3 is 15 amino acids long. CDR1 is LGHDT, CDR2 YNNKEL, per germline (reference sequence). Trimming took 2 bases from V and 5 from J; bases not matched to a gene: 6. Here the CDR3 DNA reads TGTGCCAGCAGCCAAACGGGACAGGGCGGTACTGAAGCTTTCTTT. It yields the protein CASSQTGQGGTEAFF.

The gene calls are TRBV10-1 and TRBJ2-2; tentatively, D is TRBD1 (6 bases). Trimming pared 4 bases from V and 3 bases from J, leaving 12 bases between. Germline lookup yields CDR1 WNHNN and CDR2 SYGVQD (reference sequence). The CDR3 runs 15 residues. As DNA, the CDR3 is TGCGCCAGCAGTGGAAAGGGGGTGGACACCGGGGAGCTGTTTTTT. Its protein product is CASSGKGVDTGELFF.

V is TRBV6-5 and J is TRBJ1-2; 8 nucleotides match TRBD1. CDR3 length equals 15 residues. V lost 10 bases, J lost 1 base, and 11 bases stayed unmatched. The germline gives CDR1 MNHEY, CDR2 SVGAGI. DNA of the CDR3: TGTGCCACCGAATCGGGACAGGCGGGTAACTATGGCTACACCTTC. Its protein product is CATESGQAGNYGYTF.

This sequence joins TRBV12-3 or TRBV12-4 and TRBJ1-1; D unresolved. CDR3 length equals 12 residues. V dropped 3 bases and J dropped 7 bases, with 9 bases sitting between them. DNA for the CDR3: TGTGCCAGCAGTTTTTCGGGGTTTGAAGCTTTCTTT. Translated: CASSFSGFEAFF.

The chain uses TRBV9 and TRBJ1-6, with D unclear. CDR1 and CDR2 from the germline V gene are SGDLS and YYNGEE. The CDR3 has 13 residues. The V end was cut by 5 bases, the J end by 4 bases, with 7 bases between. In DNA form, the CDR3 reads TGTGCCAGCAGAGAGGATTATAATTCACCCCTCCACTTT. It encodes CASREDYNSPLHF.

This rearrangement joins TRBV7-3 to TRBJ2-1, with D possibly being TRBD2 (6 bases). Germline lookup yields CDR1 SGHTA and CDR2 FQGTGA. CDR3 length: 16 residues. Deletions cut 1 base from V and 0 bases from J, with 10 bases between. The CDR3 loop is CASSLIGGVSYNEQFF. DNA for the CDR3: TGTGCCAGCAGCTTAATTGGCGGGGTCTCCTACAATGAGCAGTTCTTC.

V is TRBV7-9 and J is TRBJ1-4; the D gene is possibly TRBD1 (6 bases). Deletions cut 5 bases from V and 3 bases from J, with 10 bases between. Per the germline V gene, CDR1 is SEHNR and CDR2 is FQNEAQ (reference sequence). This CDR3 contains 14 residues. CDR3 nucleotides: TGTGCCAGCAGCGTAGGACAGTCTAATGAAAAACTGTTTTTT. Its translation: CASSVGQSNEKLFF.

The rearrangement joins TRBV2 to TRBJ2-7; D gene uncertain. Trimming cost V 3 bases and J 0 bases, with 6 bases left between them. Germline loops: CDR1 SNHLY, CDR2 FYNNEI. CDR3 length: 13 amino acids. The CDR3 DNA sequence: TGTGCCAGCAGTGATCAGGCCTCCTACGAGCAGTACTTC. Amino acid sequence: CASSDQASYEQYF.

J is TRBJ1-6 and V is TRBV6-5; perhaps TRBD1 as D (5 bases). The CDR3 is 14 residues long. Per the germline V gene, CDR1 is MNHEY and CDR2 is SVGAGI. The ends were cut back, 6 bases at V and 4 bases at J, with 10 bases in the middle. The CDR3 spells CASSPGRYNSPLHF. The CDR3 bases are TGTGCCAGCAGCCCAGGGCGTTATAATTCACCCCTCCACTTT.

The V gene is TRBV25-1, the J gene TRBJ2-1, with 9 bases matching TRBD1. The CDR3 has 15 amino acids. CDR1 and CDR2 from the germline V gene are MGHDK and SYGVNS. V gave up 5 bases and J gave up 2 bases; unmatched junction bases: 4. In nucleotides, the CDR3 is TGTGCCAGCAGTTCGGGACAGGGAACCTACAATGAGCAGTTCTTC. Encoded protein: CASSSGQGTYNEQFF.

This rearrangement joins TRBV6-5 to TRBJ2-1; 9 bases fit TRBD2. There are 15 residues in the CDR3. Germline V gives CDR1 MNHEY, CDR2 SVGAGI. Trimming took 5 bases from V and 2 from J; bases not matched to a gene: 4. The CDR3 DNA reads TGTGCCAGCAGTACGGGGACTAGCCCCTACAATGAGCAGTTCTTC. This gives the protein CASSTGTSPYNEQFF.

The CDR3 loop is CAIMTGGSHTEAFF. The DNA for the CDR3 is TGTGCCATCATGACAGGGGGTAGTCACACTGAAGCTTTCTTT. The chain combines TRBV10-3 with TRBJ1-1; TRBD1 matches at 9 bases. This CDR3 region has 14 residues. From germline, CDR1 is ENHRY and CDR2 SYGVKD. The V gene end was trimmed by 7 bases and the J gene end by 3 bases; junction bases not matched to a gene: 6.

This clone was seen just once. The V and J genes are TRBV5-1 and TRBJ2-7; TRBD2 aligns across 10 bases. Germline trimming cut 2 bases from V and 6 bases from J; bases unmatched to any gene: 2. This CDR3 is 13 amino acids long. CDR1 and CDR2 from the germline V gene are SGHRS and YFSETQ. This CDR3 is CASSLSSGGEQYF. In DNA, the CDR3 is TGCGCCAGCAGCTTATCTAGCGGGGGCGAGCAGTACTTC.